The 3 T cell receptor beta chains below were found in one sample sequenced in a study of T cell repertoires in cytomegalovirus infection. What these receptors recognize is not known. A single record per CDR3 protein comes from TCRdb applying MiXCR to the reads. The sample consists of approximately 300,000 distinct CDR3 sequences, about 27% of them appearing once. The sample here was cultured PBMCs, taken from culture after CMV antigen stimulation. Receptors originate from a human donor in good health (CMV status not recorded). Some clones in this sample may be carry-over from other donors' samples.

This clonotype was counted many times. V gene TRBV27 combines with J gene TRBJ2-7, with no clear D. The CDR3 spans 13 residues. The V end was cut by 6 bases, the J end by 2 bases, with 11 bases between. The germline CDR1 and CDR2 sequences are MNHEY and SMNVEV (reference sequence). This chain's CDR3 is CASSPGPPYEQYF. The CDR3 DNA follows: TGTGCCAGCAGCCCGGGCCCCCCCTACGAGCAGTACTTC.

This clonotype was counted only a few times. The chain is built from TRBV9 and TRBJ2-5; 12 nucleotides align to TRBD2. The CDR3 sequence is 15 residues long. The germline V gene has CDR1 SGDLS and CDR2 YYNGEE. Trimming cost V 0 bases and J 5 bases; bases outside gene matches: 2. CDR3 nucleotides: TGTGCCAGCAGCGTAGGAGGGACTAGCGGGGAGACCCAGTACTTC. This codes for CASSVGGTSGETQYF.

In its sample, this clonotype was seen a few times. The chain joins TRBV9 to TRBJ2-7; TRBD1 might be the D (5 bases). Per germline, CDR1 SGDLS and CDR2 YYNGEE. V shed 0 bases and J shed 4 bases, with 5 bases lying between them. CDR3 length: 12 residues. The DNA for the CDR3 is TGTGCCAGCAGCGTAGAGGGGTACGAGCAGTACTTC. This sequence encodes CASSVEGYEQYF. The full variable domain, rest sourced from reference TRBV9 and TRBJ2-7, is DSGVTQTPKHLITATGQRVTLRCSPRSGDLSVYWYQQSLDQGLQFLIQYYNGEERAKGNILERFSAQQFPDLHSELNLSSLELGDSALYFCASSVEGYEQYFGPGTRLTVT.